Shown below are 14 T cell receptor beta chains from a single sample sequenced in a study of blood T cells in healthy people across ages. The authors ran a second PCR of about 6 to 11 cycles using a sample-barcoded 5' primer and a J-beta primer mix. One entry per CDR3 protein results from TCRdb running MiXCR on the 5' RACE reads. The sample lists approximately 1.5 million distinct CDR3 sequences; around 35% were seen once. The sequenced sample was blood. The receptors shown here come from a woman in her twenties or thirties in good health.

This clonotype has only a few counts. The CDR3 DNA sequence: TGCAGCGTTGTCGCGGGGAATGGCTACACCTTC. Amino acid sequence: CSVVAGNGYTF. The V call is TRBV29-1, the J call TRBJ1-2, with unresolved D. Trimming removed 4 bases at V and 6 bases at J, with 9 bases between. CDR1 and CDR2 from the germline V gene are SQVTM and ANQGSEA. The CDR3 totals 11 residues.

This clonotype was seen only a few times. The chain combines TRBV4-1 with TRBJ2-6; 11 nucleotides agree with TRBD1. CDR1 MGHRA and CDR2 YSYEKL come from the germline V gene. J gave up 1 base and V 5 bases, and 13 bases lay outside the gene matches. CDR3 size: 20 residues. The chain's CDR3 is CASSKNTGTGGRSGANVLTF. CDR3 sequence (DNA): TGCGCCAGCAGCAAAAATACCGGGACAGGGGGTAGATCTGGGGCCAACGTCCTGACTTTC.

This clonotype has a handful of counts. V is TRBV2 and J is TRBJ1-2, with 7 bases fitting TRBD1. Losses at the gene ends were 6 bases for V and 6 bases for J; bases not matched to a gene: 16. Germline CDR1 is SNHLY and CDR2 is FYNNEI. The CDR3 covers 16 residues. The CDR3 loop is CASSEYLLGTVDGYTF. DNA of the CDR3: TGTGCCAGCAGCGAATACCTATTGGGGACAGTAGATGGCTACACCTTC.

The chain combines TRBV20-1 with TRBJ2-5; 11 bases align to TRBD2. The DNA end is a closer match to TRBJ2-7, so the J assignment may be wrong. The CDR3 sequence is 16 residues long. The V gene's germline CDR1 is DFQATT and CDR2 SNEGSKA (reference sequence). Here the CDR3 reads CSAREFGLAGNYEQYF. CDR3 nucleotide sequence: TGCAGTGCTAGAGAATTCGGACTAGCGGGCAACTACGAGCAGTACTTC.

The V gene is TRBV29-1, the J gene TRBJ2-7, with D perhaps matching TRBD2 (7 bases). Looked up from germline, CDR1 is SQVTM and CDR2 is ANQGSEA. The CDR3 covers 14 residues. V lost 5 bases and J 3 bases, leaving 17 bases between the germline ends. This CDR3 reads CSVQGGDAGYEQYF. DNA for the CDR3: TGCAGCGTTCAAGGGGGGGATGCGGGCTACGAGCAGTACTTC.

This clonotype appeared a few times. The chain joins TRBV4-1 to TRBJ1-1, with 7 bases identical to TRBD1. The germline CDR1 and CDR2 sequences are MGHRA and YSYEKL. The junction had 2 bases not matched to a gene; V was cut back by 1 base and J by 0 bases. This CDR3 comprises 15 residues. For the CDR3, the DNA is TGCGCCAGCAGCCAAGGGACAGGATTGAACACTGAAGCTTTCTTT. It yields the protein CASSQGTGLNTEAFF.

The sample holds a few counts of this clonotype. The chain uses TRBV3-1 and TRBJ1-4; maybe TRBD1 (5 bases). The CDR3 spans 14 residues. CDR1 and CDR2 (germline): LGHDT, YNNKEL (reference sequence). V gave up 7 bases and J gave up 7 bases, with 16 bases separating them. The CDR3 DNA sequence: TGTGCCAGCACCGCAGGGAGTAGACCTGAAAAACTGTTTTTT. It is translated as CASTAGSRPEKLFF.

The CDR3, as DNA: TGTGCCAGCAGCCCATGGACTAGCGCCAATAGAGAGACCCAGTACTTC. It codes for CASSPWTSANRETQYF. The rearrangement uses TRBV7-8 and TRBJ2-7; 9 positions agree with TRBD2. The closer fit of TRBJ2-5 to the DNA end suggests the J call may be wrong. The germline CDR1 and CDR2 sequences are SGHVS and FQNEAQ. The length of the CDR3 is 16 residues.

The J gene is TRBJ2-1, the V gene TRBV5-6; possible D gene TRBD2, 6 bases. CDR3 length: 11 amino acids. V was cut by 4 bases and J by 10 bases, with 9 bases left in between. From germline, CDR1 is SGHDT and CDR2 YYEEEE. CDR3 loop: CASSAGPEQFF. For the CDR3, the DNA is TGTGCCAGCAGCGCGGGACCAGAGCAGTTCTTC.

J is TRBJ1-4 and V is TRBV2; D gene uncertain. Germline V gene lookup returns CDR1 SNHLY and CDR2 FYNNEI. This CDR3 spans 12 amino acids. V was shortened by 7 bases and J by 8 bases, with 11 bases between the two germline ends. CDR3 in amino acids: CASNLAREKLFF. As DNA, the CDR3 is TGTGCCAGCAACCTCGCACGGGAAAAACTGTTTTTT.

This chain connects TRBV6-2 or TRBV6-3 to TRBJ1-1; D is uncertain. Germline V gives CDR1 MNHEY, CDR2 SVGEGT. The CDR3 runs to 14 residues. V was trimmed by 4 bases and J by 1 base, leaving 10 bases between them. CDR3 loop: CASSFGRENTEAFF. The CDR3 DNA follows: TGTGCCAGCAGTTTCGGACGGGAGAACACTGAAGCTTTCTTT.

This clonotype occurred once. V is TRBV11-2 and J is TRBJ2-3; D unclear. Germline V gene data show CDR1 as SGHAT and CDR2 as FQNNGV. CDR3 length: 15 residues. V was shortened by 5 bases and J by 2 bases, with 14 bases between the two germline ends. CDR3 nucleotides: TGTGCCAGCAGCCAAGAGCACACCTTCACAGATACGCAGTATTTT. Protein: CASSQEHTFTDTQYF.

CDR3 sequence: CSASPRSKREVVRNEQFF. As DNA, the CDR3 is TGCAGTGCTAGCCCTCGATCTAAGCGGGAGGTAGTCCGCAATGAGCAGTTCTTC. The genes are TRBV20-1 and TRBJ2-1; 9 positions match TRBD2. The CDR3 consists of 18 residues. The germline gives CDR1 DFQATT, CDR2 SNEGSKA (reference sequence). V lost 3 bases to trimming and J lost 6 bases; unmatched junction nucleotides: 18.

V is TRBV5-5 and J is TRBJ1-5, with D uncertain. This CDR3 spans 15 amino acids. Between the trimmed V and J ends, which lost 1 base and 1 base, there was a span of 9 bases. The germline CDR1 and CDR2 sequences are SGHKS and YYEKEE (reference sequence). The CDR3, as DNA: TGTGCCAGCAGCTTGCACCCGGAGAGCAATCAGCCCCAGCATTTT. Translating it yields CASSLHPESNQPQHF.